The 20 T cell receptor beta chains presented below share a single source sample, sequenced in a study of cytotoxic CD8 clonotypes in ibrutinib-treated CLL. Here immunoSEQ multiplex PCR was the method, and the copy in TCRdb shows in-frame clones only, minus some. The top ten hold approximately 5.1% of the sample, which has about 150,000 clones, around 76% seen once. The material sequenced was PBMCs, taken after 24 months of ibrutinib treatment. These receptors were collected from a human donor with chronic lymphocytic leukemia.

The J gene is TRBJ2-1, the V gene TRBV9, with D possibly called TRBD1 or TRBD2 (5 bases each). This CDR3 region has 17 residues. V was trimmed by 0 bases and J by 8 bases, leaving 21 bases between them. Germline CDR1 reads SGDLS; CDR2 reads YYNGEE. The DNA of the CDR3 is TGTGCCAGCAGCGTAGAGGGGAACCGGGACCGGCGCCATGAGCAGTTCTTC. Translating gives CASSVEGNRDRRHEQFF.

The chain combines TRBV4-3 with TRBJ1-5, with D perhaps matching TRBD1 (5 bases). The V end lost 0 bases, the J end lost 0 bases, and 9 bases lay between the germline ends. CDR1 LGHNA and CDR2 YSLEER come from the germline V gene. CDR3 length: 16 residues. The CDR3 nucleotides are TGCGCCAGCAGCCAAGATCTGGGGGATAGCAATCAGCCCCAGCATTTT. It yields the protein CASSQDLGDSNQPQHF.

This chain joins TRBV6-5 and TRBJ2-2, with D possibly being TRBD1 or TRBD2 (5 bases each). The CDR3 sequence is 16 residues long. CDR1 and CDR2 (germline): MNHEY, SVGAGI. The V end was cut by 0 bases, the J end by 13 bases, with 21 bases between. DNA for the CDR3: TGTGCCAGCAGTTACTCCCCGGGGCCCTCCCGGGTGGGGCTGTTTTTT. This codes for CASSYSPGPSRVGLFF.

The J gene is TRBJ2-7, the V gene TRBV5-1; weak D call: TRBD2 (6 bases). The CDR3 covers 14 residues. Germline CDR1 SGHRS, CDR2 YFSETQ. V was cut by 4 bases and J by 2 bases, with 13 bases left in between. The CDR3 here is CASSDGLTPYEQYF. The CDR3 DNA follows: TGCGCCAGCAGCGACGGACTAACGCCCTACGAGCAGTACTTC.

J is TRBJ2-4 and V is TRBV5-1; D ambiguous. The CDR3 loop spans 14 amino acids. V shed 0 bases and J shed 0 bases, with 4 bases lying between them. CDR1 and CDR2 (germline): SGHRS, YFSETQ. The chain's CDR3 is CASSLALAKNIQYF. CDR3 DNA: TGCGCCAGCAGCTTGGCCCTAGCCAAAAACATTCAGTACTTC.

This rearrangement joins TRBV6-6 to TRBJ2-6, with 8 bases fitting TRBD1. J lost 18 bases, V lost 2 bases, and 3 bases had no gene match. CDR1 is MNHNY, CDR2 SVGAGI, per germline (reference sequence). The CDR3 runs to 11 residues. CDR3 bases: TGTGCCAGCAGTTACCCGGGACAGGAGACTTTC. It is translated as CASSYPGQETF.

V and J are TRBV7-2 and TRBJ2-1; 11 bases agree with TRBD1. This CDR3 comprises 16 residues. V lost 5 bases to trimming and J lost 7 bases; unmatched junction nucleotides: 10. From germline, CDR1 is SGHTA and CDR2 FQGNSA. CDR3 sequence reads: CASSPRTGGTGNEQFF. In nucleotides, the CDR3 is TGTGCCAGCAGCCCCAGGACAGGGGGCACGGGTAATGAGCAGTTCTTC.

This clone was observed a single time. This chain uses TRBV28 with TRBJ2-5, with D perhaps matching TRBD1 (6 bases). Germline V gene sequence: CDR1 MDHEN, CDR2 SYDVKM. V dropped 7 bases and J dropped 5 bases, with 23 bases sitting between them. The CDR3 totals 16 residues. The CDR3 sequence is CASTLGRTGRGETQYF. The CDR3 DNA sequence: TGTGCCAGCACCTTAGGGCGAACAGGGAGAGGGGAGACCCAGTACTTC. The whole variable domain, filled in from reference TRBV28 and TRBJ2-5, reads DVKVTQSSRYLVKRTGEKVFLECVQDMDHENMFWYRQDPGLGLRLIYFSYDVKMKEKGDIPEGYSVSREKKERFSLILESASTNQTSMYLCASTLGRTGRGETQYFGPGTRLLVL.

A remark on this clone: This sample also contains other DNA sequences that code for the same CDR3. The chain employs TRBV27 and TRBJ2-5; D is ambiguous. Trimming pared 5 bases from V and 7 bases from J, leaving 11 bases between. Germline V gene data show CDR1 as MNHEY and CDR2 as SMNVEV (reference sequence). The CDR3 sequence is 12 residues long. This CDR3 reads CASSPPGGTQYF. Here the CDR3 DNA reads TGTGCCAGCAGTCCCCCAGGCGGGACCCAGTACTTC.

This clone was observed a handful of times. This sequence joins TRBV6-5 and TRBJ1-1; D gene uncertain. V was trimmed by 5 bases and J by 5 bases, leaving 12 bases between them. This CDR3 has 13 residues. The germline CDR1 and CDR2 sequences are MNHEY and SVGAGI. The CDR3 here is CASSPPGRTEAFF. The CDR3 bases are TGTGCCAGCAGTCCCCCGGGCAGGACTGAAGCTTTCTTT.

J is TRBJ2-5 and V is TRBV7-2, with TRBD2 matching 14 bases. Germline trimming cut 0 bases from V and 5 bases from J; bases unmatched to any gene: 5. The germline gives CDR1 SGHTA, CDR2 FQGNSA. This CDR3 spans 17 amino acids. CDR3 protein: CASSLAGTSGSGETQYF. As DNA, the CDR3 is TGTGCCAGCAGCTTAGCGGGGACTAGCGGGAGTGGGGAGACCCAGTACTTC.

J is TRBJ2-3 and V is TRBV7-6; D is uncertain. Trimming stripped 0 bases from V and 0 bases from J, with 4 bases between. Germline V gene sequence: CDR1 SGHVS, CDR2 FNYEAQ. The CDR3 has 14 amino acids. CDR3 residues: CASSLATSTDTQYF. CDR3 DNA sequence: TGTGCCAGCAGCTTAGCCACAAGCACAGATACGCAGTATTTT.

The chain links TRBV28 to TRBJ1-2; the match to TRBD1 covers 8 bases. The CDR3 is 14 residues long. CDR1 is MDHEN and CDR2 is SYDVKM in the germline V gene. V lost 6 bases, J lost 5 bases, and 8 bases stayed unmatched. The CDR3 DNA follows: TGTGCCAGCAGCGCCCCCGACAGGGGTTATGGCTACACCTTC. It specifies CASSAPDRGYGYTF.

This clone showed up just a few times. This chain uses TRBV2 with TRBJ1-2; 9 nucleotides agree with TRBD1. The CDR3 runs to 17 residues. The V segment lost 4 bases and the J segment 8 bases; nucleotides outside the gene matches: 17. The germline V gene encodes CDR1 SNHLY and CDR2 FYNNEI. In DNA, the CDR3 is TGTGCCAGCAGTGCAAGGGGGGGGACAGGGTTAATGGGCGGCTACACCTTC. Translated: CASSARGGTGLMGGYTF.

V usage is TRBV6-4 and J usage is TRBJ2-2; D possibly corresponds to TRBD2 (5 bases). CDR3 length: 15 residues. V lost 3 bases, J lost 0 bases, and 8 bases lay in between. Germline V gene data show CDR1 as MRHNA and CDR2 as SNTAGT. CDR3 sequence reads: CASSEAGANTGELFF. CDR3 nucleotide sequence: TGTGCCAGCAGTGAGGCCGGGGCGAACACCGGGGAGCTGTTTTTT.

This chain joins TRBV18 and TRBJ2-5; a possible D gene is TRBD1 (5 bases). Germline CDR1 KGHSH, CDR2 LQKENI. Trimming shortened V by 5 bases and J by 6 bases, and 16 bases separated the two germline ends. This CDR3 contains 14 residues. DNA of the CDR3: TGTGCCAGCTCATCTAACGTCGTGGACAAGACCCAGTACTTC. The encoded protein is CASSSNVVDKTQYF.

The chain links TRBV7-2 to TRBJ1-5, with D tentatively TRBD1 (5 bases). This CDR3 spans 15 amino acids. CDR1 SGHTA and CDR2 FQGNSA come from the germline V gene. The V gene lost 3 bases and the J gene lost 2 bases, with 11 bases spanning the gap. The CDR3, as DNA: TGTGCCAGCAGCTTGTGGGGCTGGGGCAATCAGCCCCAGCATTTT. This encodes CASSLWGWGNQPQHF.

This chain uses TRBV5-1 with TRBJ2-4; D unresolved. The length of the CDR3 is 13 residues. Trimming left V 4 bases short and J 6 bases short, with 11 bases between. Germline CDR1 SGHRS, CDR2 YFSETQ. The CDR3 bases are TGCGCCAGCAGCAGAGAAGACGGAAACATTCAGTACTTC. It specifies CASSREDGNIQYF.

The rearrangement uses TRBV5-6 and TRBJ2-5; 7 nucleotides line up with TRBD2. The CDR3 extends over 15 amino acids. V lost 0 bases and J lost 5; bases outside the gene matches: 7. Looked up from germline, CDR1 is SGHDT and CDR2 is YYEEEE. In DNA, the CDR3 is TGTGCCAGCAGCTTGGGCGGACTAGTGTCGGAGACCCAGTACTTC. Translating it yields CASSLGGLVSETQYF. Complete variable domain (other parts from reference TRBV5-6 and TRBJ2-5): DAGVTQSPTHLIKTRGQQVTLRCSPKSGHDTVSWYQQALGQGPQFIFQYYEEEERQRGNFPDRFSGHQFPNYSSELNVNALLLGDSALYLCASSLGGLVSETQYFGPGTRLLVL.

V is TRBV28 and J is TRBJ2-6, with D perhaps TRBD1 (5 bases). Germline-derived CDR1 and CDR2 are MDHEN and SYDVKM. This CDR3 region has 14 residues. The germline V and J ends were trimmed by 5 bases and 3 bases, with 8 bases remaining between them. CDR3 nucleotide sequence: TGTGCCAGCAGTCAGGGCTTTGGGGCCAACGTCCTGACTTTC. Translated, it gives CASSQGFGANVLTF.